The 29 T cell receptor beta chains given below trace back to one sample, sequenced in a study of blood T cell repertoires in COVID-19. TCRdb's copy holds only in-frame clones and misses some; the assay was immunoSEQ multiplex PCR. The sample contains 200,000 to 250,000 clones, 86% of which appear only once. The sequencing input was PBMCs or T cells enriched from blood (not recorded which). The receptor set was obtained from a woman in her forties or fifties who had recovered from COVID-19.

This clone was found a few times. The chain recombines TRBV28 with TRBJ1-4; TRBD1 agrees at 7 bases. Trimming removed 5 bases from V and 8 bases from J; junction bases left unmatched: 11. This CDR3 is 15 amino acids long. Germline V gives CDR1 MDHEN, CDR2 SYDVKM. The CDR3 bases are TGTGCCAGCAGTCAACATGACAGGGTTCGGGAAAAACTGTTTTTT. It codes for CASSQHDRVREKLFF.

The chain combines TRBV10-2 with TRBJ1-1; a possible D gene is TRBD1 (5 bases). The length of the CDR3 is 14 residues. Trimming stripped 6 bases from V and 3 bases from J, with 14 bases between. Germline V CDR1 and CDR2: WSHSY, SAAADI. CDR3 bases: TGCGCCAGCAGGACGACAGTTGGGGACACTGAAGCTTTCTTT. Its translation: CASRTTVGDTEAFF.

The chain recombines TRBV14 with TRBJ2-1; D is undetermined. Germline-derived CDR1 and CDR2 are SGHDN and FVKESK. The CDR3 is 12 residues long. Trimming cost V 2 bases and J 10 bases, with 9 bases left between them. CDR3 nucleotide sequence: TGTGCCAGCAGCCAAAACGGGTGGGAGCAGTTCTTC. Translating it yields CASSQNGWEQFF. Looking up the rest from reference TRBV14 and TRBJ2-1 gives the full variable domain: EAGVTQFPSHSVIEKGQTVTLRCDPISGHDNLYWYRRVMGKEIKFLLHFVKESKQDESGMPNNRFLAERTGGTYSTLKVQPAELEDSGVYFCASSQNGWEQFFGPGTRLTVL.

The chain employs TRBV29-1 and TRBJ1-1, with D perhaps matching TRBD1 (5 bases). Looked up from germline, CDR1 is SQVTM and CDR2 is ANQGSEA. CDR3 size: 13 residues. With 7 bases removed from V and 1 base from J, the gap between germline ends came to 13 bases. The CDR3 bases are TGCAGCGCCTGGGGCAGCCAGAACACTGAAGCTTTCTTT. Translation: CSAWGSQNTEAFF. The full variable domain, rest sourced from reference TRBV29-1 and TRBJ1-1, is SAVISQKPSRDICQRGTSLTIQCQVDSQVTMMFWYRQQPGQSLTLIATANQGSEATYESGFVIDKFPISRPNLTFSTLTVSNMSPEDSSIYLCSAWGSQNTEAFFGQGTRLTVV.

The V and J genes are TRBV4-2 and TRBJ2-7; 10 bases are a match to TRBD1. In germline, CDR1 is LGHNA, CDR2 YNFKEQ. This CDR3 region has 14 residues. V lost 4 bases and J lost 6; bases outside the gene matches: 6. The CDR3 sequence is CASSRARTGGEQYF. The CDR3 DNA follows: TGTGCCAGCAGCCGCGCTCGGACAGGGGGCGAGCAGTACTTC.

V is TRBV11-2 and J is TRBJ2-3, with 7 bases fitting TRBD2. The ends lost 4 bases at V and 3 bases at J; junction bases unmatched: 13. This CDR3 is 17 amino acids long. Germline CDR1 is SGHAT and CDR2 is FQNNGV. The CDR3 loop reads CASSSTGGFGGTDTQYF. DNA for the CDR3: TGTGCCAGCAGCTCCACGGGGGGATTCGGGGGAACAGATACGCAGTATTTT.

The chain links TRBV28 to TRBJ2-7, with 12 bases matching TRBD2. Trimming cost V 5 bases and J 4 bases; bases outside gene matches: 6. Germline V gene sequence: CDR1 MDHEN, CDR2 SYDVKM. The CDR3 sequence is 15 residues long. The CDR3 nucleotides are TGTGCCAGCAGTACGCTCGGACTAGCGGGATACGAGCAGTACTTC. This encodes CASSTLGLAGYEQYF.

The V gene is TRBV7-2, the J gene TRBJ1-2; 8 bases match TRBD1. The V gene's germline CDR1 is SGHTA and CDR2 FQGNSA. This CDR3 has 14 residues. With 3 bases clipped from V and 8 bases from J, the junction kept 8 bases outside the gene matches. CDR3 sequence (DNA): TGTGCCAGCAGCTTTTCGACAGGGGCTCCCGGCTACACCTTC. Translated: CASSFSTGAPGYTF.

V is TRBV11-2 and J is TRBJ1-3; maybe TRBD1 (6 bases). The V gene lost 4 bases and the J gene lost 0 bases, with 13 bases spanning the gap. The germline gives CDR1 SGHAT, CDR2 FQNNGV. There are 16 residues in the CDR3. In DNA, the CDR3 is TGTGCCAGCAGCTCCCCGGGACAAAGCTCTGGAAACACCATATATTTT. It encodes CASSSPGQSSGNTIYF. Looking up the rest from reference TRBV11-2 and TRBJ1-3 gives the full variable domain: EAGVAQSPRYKIIEKRQSVAFWCNPISGHATLYWYQQILGQGPKLLIQFQNNGVVDDSQLPKDRFSAERLKGVDSTLKIQPAKLEDSAVYLCASSSPGQSSGNTIYFGEGSWLTVV.

This clone has just one count. The J gene is TRBJ1-1, the V gene TRBV7-2, with 7 bases matching TRBD1. CDR3 length equals 13 residues. V lost 5 bases, J lost 3 bases, and 3 bases stayed unmatched. Germline lookup yields CDR1 SGHTA and CDR2 FQGNSA. The CDR3 reads CASSRQGYTEAFF. CDR3 coding DNA: TGTGCCAGCAGCCGACAGGGCTACACTGAAGCTTTCTTT.

The CDR3 DNA is TGTGCCAGCAGCTTAGACAGCCAGTTTAACTATGGCTACACCTTC. Translation: CASSLDSQFNYGYTF. V gene TRBV7-9 combines with J gene TRBJ1-2; D remains unclear. The CDR3 totals 15 residues. V lost 1 base, J lost 1 base, and 10 bases lay in between. Germline CDR1 SEHNR, CDR2 FQNEAQ (reference sequence).

This chain uses TRBV2 with TRBJ1-5; D is perhaps TRBD1 (5 bases). Trimming pared 2 bases from V and 6 bases from J, leaving 11 bases between. Germline-derived CDR1 and CDR2 are SNHLY and FYNNEI. The CDR3 has 14 residues. CDR3 residues: CASSEQGTGQPQHF. The CDR3 DNA follows: TGTGCCAGCAGTGAACAGGGCACGGGTCAGCCCCAGCATTTT.

The V and J genes are TRBV9 and TRBJ1-5, with D possibly TRBD1 on 6 matching bases. CDR3 length equals 15 residues. The germline gives CDR1 SGDLS, CDR2 YYNGEE. Trimming cost V 4 bases and J 3 bases, with 14 bases left between them. In nucleotides, the CDR3 is TGTGCCAGCAGCCATTCAGGGGATTACAATCAGCCCCAGCATTTT. This translates into CASSHSGDYNQPQHF.

This clone has only one observation. The chain is built from TRBV3-1 (or the pseudogene TRBV3-2) and TRBJ1-1; TRBD1 agrees at 8 bases. CDR1 and CDR2 from the germline V gene are LGHDT and YNNKEL (reference sequence). With V trimmed by 4 bases and J by 2 bases, 3 bases remained unmatched. This CDR3 is built from 14 residues. The chain's CDR3 is CASSLGQGNTEAFF. CDR3 DNA sequence: TGTGCCAGCAGCCTAGGACAGGGCAACACTGAAGCTTTCTTT.

The rearrangement joins TRBV19 to TRBJ2-1, with 7 bases that match TRBD1. Germline loops: CDR1 LNHDA, CDR2 SQIVND (reference sequence). V lost 0 bases, J lost 3 bases, and 5 bases stayed unmatched. The CDR3 consists of 16 residues. The CDR3 coding sequence is TGTGCCAGTAGTATAGATCTCGGACAGGTCTACAATGAGCAGTTCTTC. Protein: CASSIDLGQVYNEQFF.

This sequence joins TRBV11-3 and TRBJ2-7, with 10 bases lining up with TRBD1. The V gene's germline CDR1 is SGHNT and CDR2 YENEEA. Trimming cost V 6 bases and J 5 bases; bases outside gene matches: 7. The CDR3 spans 14 residues. The CDR3 bases are TGTGCCAGCAGTTCAAGACAGGGGGCCCACGAGCAGTACTTC. It specifies CASSSRQGAHEQYF.

Comment on this clone: This sample includes further DNA sequences coding for the same CDR3. The rearrangement joins TRBV7-2 to TRBJ2-5; 8 bases agree with TRBD2. The CDR3 runs to 16 residues. Germline V CDR1 and CDR2: SGHTA, FQGNSA. V trimming: 2 bases; J trimming: 5 bases; junction bases outside the gene matches: 10. DNA for the CDR3: TGTGCCAGCAGCTTACTAAAAGCGGGAGTTGGGGAGACCCAGTACTTC. Translated, it gives CASSLLKAGVGETQYF.

This chain joins TRBV30 and TRBJ1-5; D is uncertain. From germline, CDR1 is GTSNPN and CDR2 SVGIG (reference sequence). V was trimmed by 1 base and J by 6 bases, leaving 10 bases between them. This CDR3 has 13 residues. CDR3 amino acids: CAWSGPGVQPQHF. For the CDR3, the DNA is TGTGCCTGGAGTGGGCCGGGAGTTCAGCCCCAGCATTTT.

The gene calls are TRBV2 and TRBJ1-4, with D maybe TRBD1 (6 bases). The V end was cut by 7 bases, the J end by 13 bases, with 22 bases between. Per the germline V gene, CDR1 is SNHLY and CDR2 is FYNNEI. The CDR3 totals 14 residues. The CDR3 region is CASTRDRTPRGLFF. The CDR3 DNA reads as TGTGCCAGCACCCGTGACAGAACCCCCAGGGGACTGTTTTTT. Combining the CDR3 with reference TRBV2 and TRBJ1-4 gives the whole variable domain EPEVTQTPSHQVTQMGQEVILRCVPISNHLYFYWYRQILGQKVEFLVSFYNNEISEKSEIFDDQFSVERPDGSNFTLKIRSTKLEDSAMYFCASTRDRTPRGLFFGSGTQLSVL.

This chain uses TRBV10-3 with TRBJ1-1; 8 nucleotides agree with TRBD1. The CDR3 length is 15 residues. Losses at the gene ends were 2 bases for V and 5 bases for J; bases not matched to a gene: 7. CDR1 and CDR2 (germline): ENHRY, SYGVKD. CDR3 amino acids: CAISEPGQGQTEAFF. CDR3 DNA sequence: TGTGCCATCAGTGAGCCCGGACAGGGACAGACTGAAGCTTTCTTT.

The chain couples TRBV6-5 to TRBJ1-1, with 7 bases fitting TRBD1. V lost 6 bases, J lost 4 bases, and 8 bases stayed unmatched. CDR3 length: 14 amino acids. Germline V gene sequence: CDR1 MNHEY, CDR2 SVGAGI. CDR3 bases: TGTGCCAGCAGGGGGGACAGCCTATTCACTGAAGCTTTCTTT. Its protein is CASRGDSLFTEAFF.

V usage is TRBV10-1 and J usage is TRBJ2-1; D is possibly TRBD1 (5 bases). In germline, CDR1 is WNHNN, CDR2 SYGVQD (reference sequence). The CDR3 covers 14 residues. Trimming stripped 2 bases from V and 4 bases from J, with 9 bases between. The CDR3 DNA is TGCGCCAGCAGTGAGCCCGACAGTTACAATGAGCAGTTCTTC. It specifies CASSEPDSYNEQFF.

This sequence joins TRBV2 and TRBJ1-4; weak D call: TRBD1 (5 bases). The CDR3 extends over 17 amino acids. Trimming took off 5 bases at V and 0 bases at J, with 16 bases between the two ends. From germline, CDR1 is SNHLY and CDR2 FYNNEI. The CDR3 bases are TGTGCCAGCAGTTACCCGGGGGTGGGAGCAACTAATGAAAAACTGTTTTTT. Encoded protein: CASSYPGVGATNEKLFF.

V gene TRBV5-4 combines with J gene TRBJ1-2, with 9 bases that match TRBD1. V dropped 4 bases and J dropped 6; count of bases not matched to a gene: 7. The CDR3 extends over 14 amino acids. Germline V gene lookup returns CDR1 SGHNT and CDR2 YYREEE (reference sequence). DNA for the CDR3: TGTGCCAGCAGCCTAAGAACAGGGGGCAATGGCTACACCTTC. Protein product: CASSLRTGGNGYTF.

The V gene is TRBV6-6, the J gene TRBJ1-5, with 7 bases fitting TRBD1. The CDR3 consists of 18 residues. The J segment lost 0 bases and the V segment lost 5 bases, leaving 13 bases of the junction unmatched. CDR1 and CDR2 (germline): MNHNY, SVGAGI (reference sequence). CDR3 region: CASSPPGQQILSNQPQHF. DNA of the CDR3: TGTGCCAGCAGTCCACCGGGACAGCAAATTCTTAGCAATCAGCCCCAGCATTTT.

This chain joins TRBV18 and TRBJ1-1; possibly TRBD1 for D (6 bases). There are 16 residues in the CDR3. Per germline, CDR1 KGHSH and CDR2 LQKENI. The V and J ends lost 6 bases and 0 bases respectively, with 17 bases between them. The CDR3 DNA reads as TGTGCCAGCTCCCAGAAACAGGGTTCCATGAACACTGAAGCTTTCTTT. This gives the protein CASSQKQGSMNTEAFF.

This clone was recorded only once. The chain employs TRBV6-6 and TRBJ1-1, with TRBD1 identical over 7 bases. Losses at the gene ends were 6 bases for V and 1 base for J; bases not matched to a gene: 8. This CDR3 spans 15 amino acids. Germline assignment: CDR1 MNHNY and CDR2 SVGAGI (reference sequence). CDR3 DNA: TGTGCCAGCAGCTACGGACAGGAAAAGAACACTGAAGCTTTCTTT. Translation gives CASSYGQEKNTEAFF.

The V gene is TRBV6-5, the J gene TRBJ1-5; TRBD1 is a possible D gene (5 bases). Germline CDR1 is MNHEY and CDR2 is SVGAGI. The germline V and J ends were trimmed by 7 bases and 0 bases, with 10 bases remaining between them. This CDR3 spans 14 amino acids. CDR3 sequence reads: CASNPGGSNQPQHF. CDR3 sequence (DNA): TGTGCCAGCAACCCCGGGGGTAGCAATCAGCCCCAGCATTTT.

The chain recombines TRBV12-3 or TRBV12-4 with TRBJ2-7; possible D gene TRBD1, 6 bases. With 3 bases removed from V and 8 bases from J, the gap between germline ends came to 14 bases. This CDR3 is 13 amino acids long. CDR3 sequence reads: CASSLETRGKQYF. The CDR3 DNA follows: TGTGCCAGCAGTTTGGAGACCAGGGGCAAGCAGTACTTC.